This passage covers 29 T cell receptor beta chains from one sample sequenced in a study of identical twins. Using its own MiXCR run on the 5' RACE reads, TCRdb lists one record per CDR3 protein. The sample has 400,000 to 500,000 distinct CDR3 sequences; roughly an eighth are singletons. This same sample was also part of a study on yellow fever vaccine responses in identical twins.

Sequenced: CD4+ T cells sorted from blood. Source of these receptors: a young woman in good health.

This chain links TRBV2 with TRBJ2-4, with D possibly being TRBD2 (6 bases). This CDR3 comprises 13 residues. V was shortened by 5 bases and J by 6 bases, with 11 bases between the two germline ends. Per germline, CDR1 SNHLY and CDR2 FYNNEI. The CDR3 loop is CASSSGLRNIQYF. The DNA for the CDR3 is TGTGCCAGCAGTTCGGGACTCCGAAACATTCAGTACTTC.

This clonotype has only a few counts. Here the CDR3 DNA reads TGTGCCAGCAGCTTCTTTGGTAGCTCCCCAGATACGCAGTATTTT. Encoded protein: CASSFFGSSPDTQYF. The chain carries TRBV7-9 and TRBJ2-3; D is ambiguous. The germline V gene encodes CDR1 SEHNR and CDR2 FQNEAQ (reference sequence). This CDR3 comprises 15 residues. Deletions cut 3 bases from V and 4 bases from J, with 14 bases between.

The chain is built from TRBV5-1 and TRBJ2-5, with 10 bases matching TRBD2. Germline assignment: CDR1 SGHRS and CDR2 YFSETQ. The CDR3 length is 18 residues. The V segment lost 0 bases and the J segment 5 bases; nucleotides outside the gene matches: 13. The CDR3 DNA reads TGCGCCAGCAGCTTGGAGGGACTAGCGACCAGCAGGGGGGAGACCCAGTACTTC. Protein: CASSLEGLATSRGETQYF.

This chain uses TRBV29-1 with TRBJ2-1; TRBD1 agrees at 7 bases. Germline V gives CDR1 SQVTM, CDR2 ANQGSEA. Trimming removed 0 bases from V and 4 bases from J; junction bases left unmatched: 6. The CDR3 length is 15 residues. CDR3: CSVEEGGQSYNEQFF. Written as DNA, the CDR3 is TGCAGCGTTGAAGAAGGGGGACAGAGTTACAATGAGCAGTTCTTC.

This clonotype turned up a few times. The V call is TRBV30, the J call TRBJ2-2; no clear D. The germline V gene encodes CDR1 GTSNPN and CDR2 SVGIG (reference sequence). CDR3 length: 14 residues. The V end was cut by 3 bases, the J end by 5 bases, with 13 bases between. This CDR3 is CAWRRGPGTGELFF. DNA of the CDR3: TGTGCCTGGAGACGTGGGCCTGGAACCGGGGAGCTGTTTTTT.

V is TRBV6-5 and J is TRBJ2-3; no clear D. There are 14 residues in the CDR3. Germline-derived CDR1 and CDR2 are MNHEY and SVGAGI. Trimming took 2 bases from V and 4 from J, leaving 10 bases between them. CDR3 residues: CASSYGLVADTQYF. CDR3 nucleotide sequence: TGTGCCAGCAGTTACGGGCTAGTTGCAGATACGCAGTATTTT.

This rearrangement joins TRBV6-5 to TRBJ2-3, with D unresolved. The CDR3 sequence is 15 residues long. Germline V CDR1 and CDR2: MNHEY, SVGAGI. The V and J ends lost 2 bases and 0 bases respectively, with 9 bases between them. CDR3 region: CASSYLSPSTDTQYF. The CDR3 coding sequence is TGTGCCAGCAGTTACCTTAGTCCTAGCACAGATACGCAGTATTTT.

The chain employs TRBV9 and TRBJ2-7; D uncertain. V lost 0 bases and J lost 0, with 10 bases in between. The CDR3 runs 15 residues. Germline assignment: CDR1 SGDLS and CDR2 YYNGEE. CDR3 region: CASSVAPLSSYEQYF. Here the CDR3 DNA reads TGTGCCAGCAGCGTAGCTCCGCTGAGCTCCTACGAGCAGTACTTC.

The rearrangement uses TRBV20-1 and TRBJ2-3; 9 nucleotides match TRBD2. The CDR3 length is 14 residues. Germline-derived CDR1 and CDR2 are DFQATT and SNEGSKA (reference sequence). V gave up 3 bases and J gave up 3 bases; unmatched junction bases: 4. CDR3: CSASLSGRTDTQYF. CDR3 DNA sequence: TGCAGTGCTAGCTTGAGCGGGAGGACAGATACGCAGTATTTT.

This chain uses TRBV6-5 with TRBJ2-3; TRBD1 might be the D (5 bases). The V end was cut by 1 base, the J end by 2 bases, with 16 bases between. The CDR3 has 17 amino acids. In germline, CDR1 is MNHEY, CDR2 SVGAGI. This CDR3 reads CASSYFGASGNTDTQYF. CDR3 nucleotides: TGTGCCAGCAGTTACTTTGGGGCCTCCGGTAACACAGATACGCAGTATTTT.

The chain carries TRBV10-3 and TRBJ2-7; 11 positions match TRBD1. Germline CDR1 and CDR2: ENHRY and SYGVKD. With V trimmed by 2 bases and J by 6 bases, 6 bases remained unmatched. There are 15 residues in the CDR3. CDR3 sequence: CAISEEPGQGGEQYF. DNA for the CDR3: TGTGCCATCAGTGAGGAACCGGGACAGGGGGGCGAGCAGTACTTC.

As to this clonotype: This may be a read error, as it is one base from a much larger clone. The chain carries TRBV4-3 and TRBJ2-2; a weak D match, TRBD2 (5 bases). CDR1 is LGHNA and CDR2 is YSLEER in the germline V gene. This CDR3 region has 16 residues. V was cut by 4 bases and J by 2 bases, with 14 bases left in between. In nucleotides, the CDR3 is TGCGCCAGCAGCCTGCTCGTGAGCGGTAACACCGGGGAGCTGTTTTTT. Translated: CASSLLVSGNTGELFF.

In DNA form, the CDR3 reads TGCGCCAGCAGCCAAGGTCCCTTCAATAGCGGGAGGACCTACGAGCAGTACTTC. It encodes CASSQGPFNSGRTYEQYF. This chain uses TRBV4-1 with TRBJ2-7; 10 bases match TRBD2. CDR3 size: 18 residues. Per the germline V gene, CDR1 is MGHRA and CDR2 is YSYEKL. The V segment lost 1 base and the J segment 2 bases; nucleotides outside the gene matches: 11.

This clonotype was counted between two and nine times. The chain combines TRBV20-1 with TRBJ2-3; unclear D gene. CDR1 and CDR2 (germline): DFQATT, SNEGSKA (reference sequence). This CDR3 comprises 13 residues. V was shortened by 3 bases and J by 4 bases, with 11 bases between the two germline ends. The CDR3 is CSARVGWADTQYF. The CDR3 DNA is TGCAGTGCTAGGGTGGGTTGGGCAGATACGCAGTATTTT.

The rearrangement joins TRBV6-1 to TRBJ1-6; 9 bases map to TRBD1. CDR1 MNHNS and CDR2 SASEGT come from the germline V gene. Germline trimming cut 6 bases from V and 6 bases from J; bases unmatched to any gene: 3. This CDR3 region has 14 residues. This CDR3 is CASSRDRANSPLHF. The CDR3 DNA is TGTGCCAGCAGCCGGGACAGGGCTAATTCACCCCTCCACTTT.

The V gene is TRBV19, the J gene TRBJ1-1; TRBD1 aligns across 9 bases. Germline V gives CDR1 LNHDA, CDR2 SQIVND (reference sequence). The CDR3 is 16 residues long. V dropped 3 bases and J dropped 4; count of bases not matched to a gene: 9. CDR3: CASSMAQGAVVTEAFF. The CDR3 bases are TGTGCCAGTAGTATGGCACAGGGGGCCGTCGTCACTGAAGCTTTCTTT.

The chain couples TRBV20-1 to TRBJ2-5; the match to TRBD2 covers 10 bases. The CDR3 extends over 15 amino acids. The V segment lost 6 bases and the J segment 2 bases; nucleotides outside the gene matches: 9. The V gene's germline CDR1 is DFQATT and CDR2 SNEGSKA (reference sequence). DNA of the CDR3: TGCAGTGCCGGACCTAGCGGGGGAGTACAAGAGACCCAGTACTTC. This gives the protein CSAGPSGGVQETQYF.

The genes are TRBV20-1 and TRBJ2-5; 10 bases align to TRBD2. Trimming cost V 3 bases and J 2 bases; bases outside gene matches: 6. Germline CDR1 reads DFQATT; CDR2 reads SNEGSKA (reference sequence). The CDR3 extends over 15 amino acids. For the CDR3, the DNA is TGCAGTGCTAGTACGCTAGCGGGGGATCAAGAGACCCAGTACTTC. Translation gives CSASTLAGDQETQYF.

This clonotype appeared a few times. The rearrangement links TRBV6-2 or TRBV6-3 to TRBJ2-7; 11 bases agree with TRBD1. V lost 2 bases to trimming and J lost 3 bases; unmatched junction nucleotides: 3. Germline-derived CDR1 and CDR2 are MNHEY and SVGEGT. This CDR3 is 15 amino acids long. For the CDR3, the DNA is TGTGCCAGCAGTTACGCCGGGACAGGGGGCTACGAGCAGTACTTC. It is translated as CASSYAGTGGYEQYF.

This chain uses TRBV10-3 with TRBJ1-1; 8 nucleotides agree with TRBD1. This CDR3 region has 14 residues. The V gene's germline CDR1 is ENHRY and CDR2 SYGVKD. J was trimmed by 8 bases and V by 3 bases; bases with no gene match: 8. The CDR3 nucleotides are TGTGCCATCAGTGAAGGCAGGGGGCCTGACGAAGCTTTCTTT. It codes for CAISEGRGPDEAFF.

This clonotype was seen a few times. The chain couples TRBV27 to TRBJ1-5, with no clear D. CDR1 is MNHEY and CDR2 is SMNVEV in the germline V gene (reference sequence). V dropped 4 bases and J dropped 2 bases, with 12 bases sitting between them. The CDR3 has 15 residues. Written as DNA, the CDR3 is TGTGCCAGCAGTTCCGGTGAAAAGGGCAATCAGCCCCAGCATTTT. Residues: CASSSGEKGNQPQHF.

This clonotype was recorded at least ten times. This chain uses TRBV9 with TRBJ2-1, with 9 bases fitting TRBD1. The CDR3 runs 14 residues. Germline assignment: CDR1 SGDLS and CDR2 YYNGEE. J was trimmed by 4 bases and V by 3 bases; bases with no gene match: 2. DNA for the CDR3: TGTGCCAGCAGCGGGACAGGGGTATACAATGAGCAGTTCTTC. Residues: CASSGTGVYNEQFF.

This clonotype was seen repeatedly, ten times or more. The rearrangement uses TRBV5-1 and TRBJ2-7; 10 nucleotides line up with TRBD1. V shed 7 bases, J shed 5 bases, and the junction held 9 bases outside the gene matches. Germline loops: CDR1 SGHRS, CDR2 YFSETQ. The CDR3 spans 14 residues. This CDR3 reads CASSGQGVVNEQYF. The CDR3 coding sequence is TGCGCCAGCTCCGGACAGGGGGTTGTCAACGAGCAGTACTTC.

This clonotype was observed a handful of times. The DNA of the CDR3 is TGTGCCATCAGACAGGAAGAGACCCAGTACTTC. Protein sequence: CAIRQEETQYF. J is TRBJ2-5 and V is TRBV10-3; D is perhaps TRBD1 (5 bases). V shed 6 bases and J shed 3 bases, with 5 bases lying between them. CDR1 ENHRY and CDR2 SYGVKD come from the germline V gene. This CDR3 region has 11 residues.

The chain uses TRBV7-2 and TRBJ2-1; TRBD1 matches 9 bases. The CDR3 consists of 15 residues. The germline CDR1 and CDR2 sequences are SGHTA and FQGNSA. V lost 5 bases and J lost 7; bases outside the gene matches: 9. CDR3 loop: CASSPPGTGLNEQFF. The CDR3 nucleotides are TGTGCCAGCAGCCCCCCCGGGACAGGGTTAAATGAGCAGTTCTTC.

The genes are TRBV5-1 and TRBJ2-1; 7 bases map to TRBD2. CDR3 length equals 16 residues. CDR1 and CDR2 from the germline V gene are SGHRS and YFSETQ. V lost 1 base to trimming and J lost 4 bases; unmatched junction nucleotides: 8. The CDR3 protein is CASSLLAGEGYNEQFF. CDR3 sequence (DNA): TGCGCCAGCAGCTTGCTTGCGGGAGAAGGGTACAATGAGCAGTTCTTC.

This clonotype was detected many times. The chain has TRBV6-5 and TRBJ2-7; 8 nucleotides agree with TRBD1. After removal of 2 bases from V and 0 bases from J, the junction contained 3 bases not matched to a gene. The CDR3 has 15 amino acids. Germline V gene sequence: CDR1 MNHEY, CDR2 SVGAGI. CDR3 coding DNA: TGTGCCAGCAGTTACACAACAGGGGGCTCCTACGAGCAGTACTTC. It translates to CASSYTTGGSYEQYF.

The CDR3 loop is CASRGQLNTGELFF. CDR3 DNA sequence: TGCGCCAGCAGAGGACAGTTGAACACCGGGGAGCTGTTTTTT. V gene TRBV10-1 combines with J gene TRBJ2-2, with TRBD1 as a possible D gene (6 bases). Trimming removed 6 bases from V and 1 base from J, with 9 bases in between. Germline V gives CDR1 WNHNN, CDR2 SYGVQD (reference sequence). The CDR3 length is 14 residues.

The CDR3 nucleotides read TGTGCCATCAGTGAGTCAAACCCGAGGGGGGCTAGCGGAAGCACAGATACGCAGTATTTT. It codes for CAISESNPRGASGSTDTQYF. The V and J genes are TRBV10-3 and TRBJ2-3, with D possibly matching TRBD2 (7 bases). The CDR3 is 20 amino acids. Germline V lookup: CDR1 ENHRY, CDR2 SYGVKD. V lost 0 bases and J lost 0, with 22 bases in between.